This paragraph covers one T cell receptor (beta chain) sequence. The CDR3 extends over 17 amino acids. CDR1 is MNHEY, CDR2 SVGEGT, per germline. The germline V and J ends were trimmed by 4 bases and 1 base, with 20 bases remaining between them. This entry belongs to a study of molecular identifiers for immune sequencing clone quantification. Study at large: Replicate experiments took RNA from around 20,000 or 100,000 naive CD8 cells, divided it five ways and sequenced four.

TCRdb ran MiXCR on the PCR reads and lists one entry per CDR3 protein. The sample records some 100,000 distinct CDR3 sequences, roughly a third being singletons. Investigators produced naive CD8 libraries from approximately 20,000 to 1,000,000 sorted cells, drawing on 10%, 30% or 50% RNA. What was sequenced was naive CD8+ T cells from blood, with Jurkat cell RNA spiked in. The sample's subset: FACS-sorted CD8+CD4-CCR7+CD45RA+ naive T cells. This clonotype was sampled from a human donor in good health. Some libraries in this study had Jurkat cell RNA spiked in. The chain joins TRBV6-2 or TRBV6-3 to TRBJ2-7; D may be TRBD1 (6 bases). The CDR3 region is CASSFLPGIQGSYEQYF. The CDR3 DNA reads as TGTGCCAGCAGTTTCCTCCCGGGGATACAGGGTTCCTACGAGCAGTACTTC.